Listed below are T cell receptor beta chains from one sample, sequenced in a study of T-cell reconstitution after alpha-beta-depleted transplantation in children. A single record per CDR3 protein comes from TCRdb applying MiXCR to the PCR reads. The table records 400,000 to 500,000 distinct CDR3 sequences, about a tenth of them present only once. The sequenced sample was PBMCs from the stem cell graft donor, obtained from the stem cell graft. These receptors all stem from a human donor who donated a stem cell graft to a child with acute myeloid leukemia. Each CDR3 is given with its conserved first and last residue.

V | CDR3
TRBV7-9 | CASSENRAEAFF
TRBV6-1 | CASSELSSGANVLTF
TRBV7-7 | CASSPQRGGTGELFF
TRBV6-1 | CASSRGARGTGELFF
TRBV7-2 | CASSARQGAQGDTQYF
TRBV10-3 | CAISEPGTPPYEQYF
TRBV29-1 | CSVVSLNTEAFF
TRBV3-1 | CASSQDWVETQYF
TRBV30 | CAWSVLARNEQFF
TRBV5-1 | CASSFKDLNTGELFF
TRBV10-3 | CAISEVWVSGDISYEQYF
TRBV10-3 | CAIRSDSAGEKLFF
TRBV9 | CASSVSGNPYEQYF
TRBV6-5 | CASSYLGQGNTEAFF
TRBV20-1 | CSAASSSGGPLSGEQFF
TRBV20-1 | CSARDQTSGRYNEQFF
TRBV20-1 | CSAQSHRGDQPQHF
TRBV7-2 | CASSFSATRSGELFF
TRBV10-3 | CAISDSFTGGIITEAFF
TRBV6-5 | CASSRDRVPYNEQFF
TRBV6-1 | CASSGWGGYTF
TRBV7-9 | CASSPRLADYEQYF
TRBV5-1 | CASSSMTGEGSPLHF
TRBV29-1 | CSVSDLGESTDTQYF
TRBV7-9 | CASSIYLPTGANVLTF
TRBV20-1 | CSAIGDSKFYGYTF
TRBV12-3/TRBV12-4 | CASTPTEGNEQFF
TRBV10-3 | CAIRGLAGEFEQFF
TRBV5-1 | CASSFSSGGAGELFF
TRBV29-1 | CSVPSPTSGLNTGELFF
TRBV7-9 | CASSPTPGTKSSYEQYF
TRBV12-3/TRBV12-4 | CASRLGGGNEQFF
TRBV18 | CASSRGQGEVNEQYF
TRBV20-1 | CSARGSARAKNIQYF